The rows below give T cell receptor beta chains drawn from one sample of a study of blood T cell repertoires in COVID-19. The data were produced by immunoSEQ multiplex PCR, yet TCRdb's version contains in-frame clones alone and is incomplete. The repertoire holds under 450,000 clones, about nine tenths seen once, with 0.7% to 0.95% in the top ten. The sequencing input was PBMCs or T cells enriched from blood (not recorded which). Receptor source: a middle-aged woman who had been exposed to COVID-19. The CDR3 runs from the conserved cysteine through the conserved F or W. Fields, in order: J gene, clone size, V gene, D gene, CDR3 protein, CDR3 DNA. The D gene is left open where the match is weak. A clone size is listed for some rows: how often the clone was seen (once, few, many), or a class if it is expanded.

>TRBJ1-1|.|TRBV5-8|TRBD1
CASHRTGAGGTEAFF
TGTGCCAGCCACAGAACAGGGGCCGGGGGCACTGAAGCTTTCTTT
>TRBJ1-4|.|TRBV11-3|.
CASSSSQDSHSTNEKLFF
TGTGCCAGCAGCTCGAGCCAAGATTCCCATTCAACTAATGAAAAACTGTTTTTT
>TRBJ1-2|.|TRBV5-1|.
CASSLEGQSYGYTF
TGCGCCAGCAGCCTGGAGGGACAAAGCTATGGCTACACCTTC
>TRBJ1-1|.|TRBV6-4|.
CASSSEGGGTEAFF
TGTGCCAGCAGTTCGGAGGGGGGGGGCACTGAAGCTTTCTTT
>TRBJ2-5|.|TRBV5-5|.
CASSFRDPQETQYF
TGTGCCAGCAGCTTCAGGGATCCCCAAGAGACCCAGTACTTC
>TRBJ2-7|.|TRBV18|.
CASSSRIYEQYF
TGTGCCAGCTCATCCAGGATATACGAGCAGTACTTC
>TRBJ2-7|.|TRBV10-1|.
CASSVSAYEQYF
TGCGCCAGCAGTGTTTCGGCCTACGAGCAGTACTTC
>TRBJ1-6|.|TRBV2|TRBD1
CASEQGGSPLHF
TGTGCCAGCGAACAGGGGGGTTCACCCCTCCACTTT
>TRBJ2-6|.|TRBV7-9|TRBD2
CASSWSGGLSGANVLTF
TGTGCCAGCAGCTGGAGCGGGGGGCTCTCTGGGGCCAACGTCCTGACTTTC
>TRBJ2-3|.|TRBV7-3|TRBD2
CASSLRLASGRASDTQYF
TGTGCCAGCAGCTTAAGACTAGCCTCCGGGAGAGCCTCAGATACGCAGTATTTT
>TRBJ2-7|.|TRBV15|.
CATSREDTGYEQYF
TGTGCCACCAGCAGAGAGGACACTGGCTACGAGCAGTACTTC
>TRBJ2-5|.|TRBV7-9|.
CASSLAGGLQETQYF
TGTGCCAGCAGCTTAGCTGGGGGCCTCCAAGAGACCCAGTACTTC
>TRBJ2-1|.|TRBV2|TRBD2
CASNREENEQFF
TGTGCCAGCAATCGGGAGGAGAATGAGCAGTTCTTC
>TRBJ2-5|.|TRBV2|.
CASSRTASQETQYF
TGTGCCAGCAGTAGGACAGCCTCCCAAGAGACCCAGTACTTC
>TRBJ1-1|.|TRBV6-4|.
CASSDSSENTEAFF
TGTGCCAGCAGTGACTCGAGCGAGAACACTGAAGCTTTCTTT
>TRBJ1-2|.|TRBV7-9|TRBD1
CAALGQGVTGYTF
TGTGCCGCCCTGGGACAGGGGGTTACGGGCTACACCTTC
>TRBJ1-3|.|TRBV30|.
CAWSVRGGISGNTIYF
TGTGCCTGGAGTGTACGGGGGGGGATTAGTGGAAACACCATATATTTT
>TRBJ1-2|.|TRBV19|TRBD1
CASSTTGTGVSLWGYTF
TGTGCCAGTAGTACCACTGGGACAGGGGTTTCCCTTTGGGGCTACACCTTC
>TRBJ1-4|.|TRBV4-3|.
CASSQAIVSSNEKLFF
TGCGCCAGCAGCCAAGCGATCGTGAGCTCGAATGAAAAACTGTTTTTT
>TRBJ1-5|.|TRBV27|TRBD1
CASSSSRQGNNQPQHF
TGTGCCAGCAGTTCCTCTCGACAGGGGAACAATCAGCCCCAGCATTTT
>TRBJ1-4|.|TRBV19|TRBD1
CASSTTGAPEKLFF
TGTGCCAGTAGTACAACAGGGGCGCCTGAAAAACTGTTTTTT
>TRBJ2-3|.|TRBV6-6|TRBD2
CASSRRLAGGTDTQYF
TGTGCCAGCAGTCGAAGACTAGCGGGGGGCACAGATACGCAGTATTTT
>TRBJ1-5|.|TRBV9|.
CASNEGLGNQPQHF
TGTGCCAGCAATGAGGGCCTGGGCAATCAGCCCCAGCATTTT
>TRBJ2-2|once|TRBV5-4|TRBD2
CASSPGTSGNGELFF
TGTGCCAGCAGCCCAGGGACTAGCGGCAACGGGGAGCTGTTTTTT
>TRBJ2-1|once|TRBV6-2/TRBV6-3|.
CASSPLVYNEQFF
TGTGCCAGCAGCCCCCTCGTCTACAATGAGCAGTTCTTC
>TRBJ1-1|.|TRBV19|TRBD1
CASSIGTGKTAFF
TGTGCCAGTAGTATAGGGACAGGGAAAACAGCTTTCTTT
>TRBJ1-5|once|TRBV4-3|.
CASSQDLYQPQHF
TGCGCCAGCAGCCAAGATCTATATCAGCCCCAGCATTTT
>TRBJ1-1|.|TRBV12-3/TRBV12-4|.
CASSLARRAEAFF
TGTGCCAGCAGTTTAGCACGGCGGGCTGAAGCTTTCTTT
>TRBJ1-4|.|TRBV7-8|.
CASSRSWDTREKLFF
TGTGCCAGCAGCCGAAGCTGGGACACTAGGGAAAAACTGTTTTTT
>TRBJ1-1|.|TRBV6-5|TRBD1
CASGRKGANTEAFF
TGTGCCAGCGGGCGCAAGGGGGCGAACACTGAAGCTTTCTTT
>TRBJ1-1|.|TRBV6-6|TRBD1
CASSRLPRHTGGNTEAFF
TGTGCCAGCAGTCGCCTCCCCAGGCACACAGGGGGAAACACTGAAGCTTTCTTT
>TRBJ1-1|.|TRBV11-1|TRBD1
CASSPDRGQNTEAFF
TGTGCCAGCAGCCCAGACAGGGGGCAGAACACTGAAGCTTTCTTT
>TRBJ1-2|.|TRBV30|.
CAWRVGSNYGYTF
TGTGCCTGGCGGGTAGGGAGCAACTATGGCTACACCTTC
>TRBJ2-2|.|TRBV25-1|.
CASSEAGTGELFF
TGTGCCAGCAGTGAGGCGGGGACCGGGGAGCTGTTTTTT
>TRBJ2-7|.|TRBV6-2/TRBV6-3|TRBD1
CASSRPGTGSYEQYF
TGTGCCAGCAGTCGTCCCGGGACAGGGTCCTACGAGCAGTACTTC
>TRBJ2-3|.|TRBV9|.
CASSVVAGTDTQYF
TGTGCCAGCAGCGTAGTTGCGGGTACAGATACGCAGTATTTT
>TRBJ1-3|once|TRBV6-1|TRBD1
CASSAPDRGAGNTIYF
TGTGCCAGCAGTGCCCCGGACAGGGGGGCTGGAAACACCATATATTTT
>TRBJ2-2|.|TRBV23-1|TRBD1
CASSQSPGQGLHGELFF
TGCGCCAGCAGTCAATCTCCGGGACAGGGGTTGCACGGGGAGCTGTTTTTT
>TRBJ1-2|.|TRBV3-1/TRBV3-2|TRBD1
CASSQETGGNGYTF
TGTGCCAGCAGCCAAGAAACAGGGGGCAATGGCTACACCTTC
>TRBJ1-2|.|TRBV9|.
CASSVGGLVGGGYTF
TGTGCCAGCAGCGTAGGAGGATTGGTCGGGGGTGGCTACACCTTC
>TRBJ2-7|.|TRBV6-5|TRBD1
CASKPHRTGAHEQYF
TGTGCCAGCAAACCACACCGGACAGGGGCCCACGAGCAGTACTTC
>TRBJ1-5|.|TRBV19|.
CASSQARINQPQHF
TGTGCCAGTAGTCAAGCGAGGATTAATCAGCCCCAGCATTTT
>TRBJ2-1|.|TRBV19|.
CASKGEGDGYNEQFF
TGTGCCAGTAAAGGCGAGGGGGATGGATACAATGAGCAGTTCTTC
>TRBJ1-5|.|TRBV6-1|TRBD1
CASSEAWTGGVNQPQHF
TGTGCCAGCAGTGAAGCCTGGACAGGGGGTGTCAATCAGCCCCAGCATTTT
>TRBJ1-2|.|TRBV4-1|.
CASSQGSGVGYGYTF
TGCGCCAGCAGCCAAGGGTCGGGGGTTGGCTATGGCTACACCTTC
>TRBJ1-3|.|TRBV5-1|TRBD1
CASSLGGTGSNWNTIYF
TGCGCCAGCAGCTTGGGCGGGACAGGGTCTAACTGGAACACCATATATTTT
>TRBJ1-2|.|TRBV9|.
CASGTGSTAGYTF
TGTGCCAGCGGAACAGGGTCGACAGCTGGCTACACCTTC
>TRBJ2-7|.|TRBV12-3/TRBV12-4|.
CASSFQAYGQYF
TGTGCCAGCAGTTTTCAGGCCTACGGGCAGTACTTC